This T cell receptor beta chain was documented in a study of Ad26.COV2.S vaccination and SARS-CoV-2 variants. Study-level background: The authors gave Ad26.COV2.S intramuscularly, either once or twice 56 days apart.

The CDR3 consists of 11 residues. V dropped 7 bases and J dropped 4 bases, with 10 bases sitting between them. Germline CDR1 DFQATT, CDR2 SNEGSKA (reference sequence). Treatment in this sample: around 19 received Ad26.COV2.S at low or high dose, single or two shots; about 5 received placebo; per-sample allocation not given. Repertoires come from day 63 after the first vaccine or placebo injection. Profiling relied on immunoSEQ multiplex PCR, and the TCRdb table lists in-frame clones only, not all of them. Among about 410,000 clones, around 92% were seen once, and the ten largest hold 1.5% to 2%. The sequence was collected from a person between 18 and 59 years old who received the Ad26.COV2.S COVID-19 vaccine or a placebo. This sequence joins TRBV20-1 and TRBJ1-2; weak D call: TRBD1 (5 bases). The input for sequencing was peripheral blood, taken in a trial of Ad26.COV2.S vaccine versus placebo. Here the CDR3 DNA reads TGCAGTGTAAAAACAGGCTATGGCTACACCTTC. Protein sequence: CSVKTGYGYTF.